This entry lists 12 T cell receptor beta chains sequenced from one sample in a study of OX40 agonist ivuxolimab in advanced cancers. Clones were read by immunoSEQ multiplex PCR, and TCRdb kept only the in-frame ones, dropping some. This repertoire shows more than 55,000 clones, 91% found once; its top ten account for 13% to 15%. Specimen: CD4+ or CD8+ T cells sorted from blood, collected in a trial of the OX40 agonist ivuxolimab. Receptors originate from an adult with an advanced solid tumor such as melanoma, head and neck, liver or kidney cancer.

The CDR3 DNA reads as TGCGCCAGCAGCCGTAAAGCGGGAGGGGGTTTGGAGACCCAGTACTTC. Translating it yields CASSRKAGGGLETQYF. The V gene is TRBV4-3, the J gene TRBJ2-5; 10 bases match TRBD2. V was pared by 4 bases and J by 5 bases, with 10 bases of the junction left unmatched. Germline lookup yields CDR1 LGHNA and CDR2 YSLEER. The CDR3 covers 16 residues.

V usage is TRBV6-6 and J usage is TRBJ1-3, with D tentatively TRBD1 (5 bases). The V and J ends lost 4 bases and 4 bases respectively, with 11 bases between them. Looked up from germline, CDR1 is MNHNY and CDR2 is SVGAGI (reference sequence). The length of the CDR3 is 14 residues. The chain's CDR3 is CASSSGQGGNTIYF. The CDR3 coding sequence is TGTGCCAGCAGTTCGGGTCAGGGCGGAAACACCATATATTTT.

CDR3 coding DNA: TGTGCCAGCAGCTTACCCACAACAGGGATGAACACTGAAGCTTTCTTT. Translation: CASSLPTTGMNTEAFF. The chain carries TRBV7-2 and TRBJ1-1; possible D gene TRBD1, 6 bases. This CDR3 comprises 16 residues. V shed 2 bases and J shed 0 bases, with 13 bases lying between them. CDR1 and CDR2 (germline): SGHTA, FQGNSA.

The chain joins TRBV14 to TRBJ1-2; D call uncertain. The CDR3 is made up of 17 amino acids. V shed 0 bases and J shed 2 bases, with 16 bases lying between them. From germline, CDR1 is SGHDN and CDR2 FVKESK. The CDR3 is CASSQDSLLDFNYGYTF. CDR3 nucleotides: TGTGCCAGCAGCCAAGATAGTCTTCTTGATTTCAACTATGGCTACACCTTC. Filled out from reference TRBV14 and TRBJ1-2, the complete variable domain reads EAGVTQFPSHSVIEKGQTVTLRCDPISGHDNLYWYRRVMGKEIKFLLHFVKESKQDESGMPNNRFLAERTGGTYSTLKVQPAELEDSGVYFCASSQDSLLDFNYGYTFGSGTRLTVV.

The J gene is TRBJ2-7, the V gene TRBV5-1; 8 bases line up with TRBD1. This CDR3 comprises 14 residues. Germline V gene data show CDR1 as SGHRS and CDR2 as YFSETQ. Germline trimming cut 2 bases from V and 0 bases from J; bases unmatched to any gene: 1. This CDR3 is CASSFGQGSYEQYF. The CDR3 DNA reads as TGCGCCAGCAGCTTTGGACAGGGCTCCTACGAGCAGTACTTC.

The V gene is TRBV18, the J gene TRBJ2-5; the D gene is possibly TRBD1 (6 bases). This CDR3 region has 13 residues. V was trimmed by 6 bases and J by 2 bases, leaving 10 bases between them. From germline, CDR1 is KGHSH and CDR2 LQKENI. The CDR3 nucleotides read TGTGCCAGCTCCCCAGGACAGCAAGAGACCCAGTACTTC. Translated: CASSPGQQETQYF.

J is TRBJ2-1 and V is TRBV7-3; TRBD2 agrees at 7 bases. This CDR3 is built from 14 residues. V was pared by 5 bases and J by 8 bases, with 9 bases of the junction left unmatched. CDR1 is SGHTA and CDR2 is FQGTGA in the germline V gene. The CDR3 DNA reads TGTGCCAGCAGCCCACCGGGACTATCATATGAGCAGTTCTTC. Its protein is CASSPPGLSYEQFF.

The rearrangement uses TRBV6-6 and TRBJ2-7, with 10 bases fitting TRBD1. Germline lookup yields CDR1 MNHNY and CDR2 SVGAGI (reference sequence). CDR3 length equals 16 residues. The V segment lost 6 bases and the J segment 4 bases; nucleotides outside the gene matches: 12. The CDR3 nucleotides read TGTGCCAGCAGACCACCCCGGGACAGGGGCGGTTACGAGCAGTACTTC. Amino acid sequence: CASRPPRDRGGYEQYF.

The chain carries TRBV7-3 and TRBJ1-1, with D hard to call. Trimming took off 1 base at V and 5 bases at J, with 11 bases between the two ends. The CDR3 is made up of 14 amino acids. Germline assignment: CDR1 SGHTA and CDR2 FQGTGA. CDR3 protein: CASSLNALGTEAFF. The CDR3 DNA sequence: TGTGCCAGCAGCTTAAACGCCCTGGGGACTGAAGCTTTCTTT.

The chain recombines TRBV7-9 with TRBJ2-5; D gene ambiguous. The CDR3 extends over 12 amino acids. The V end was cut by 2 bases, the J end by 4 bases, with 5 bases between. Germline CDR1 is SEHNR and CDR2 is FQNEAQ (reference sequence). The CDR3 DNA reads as TGTGCCAGCAGCTTATCCTCAGAGACCCAGTACTTC. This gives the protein CASSLSSETQYF. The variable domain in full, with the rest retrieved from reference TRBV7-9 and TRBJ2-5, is DTGVSQNPRHKITKRGQNVTFRCDPISEHNRLYWYRQTLGQGPEFLTYFQNEAQLEKSRLLSDRFSAERPKGSFSTLEIQRTEQGDSAMYLCASSLSSETQYFGPGTRLLVL.

In nucleotides, the CDR3 is TGTGCCAGCACCCCCCGTGCGGGGTTTGAGCAGTTCTTC. Its translation is CASTPRAGFEQFF. The chain couples TRBV7-2 to TRBJ2-1; possibly TRBD2 for D (6 bases). The CDR3 runs to 13 residues. V dropped 7 bases and J dropped 9 bases, with 16 bases sitting between them. The germline V gene has CDR1 SGHTA and CDR2 FQGNSA.

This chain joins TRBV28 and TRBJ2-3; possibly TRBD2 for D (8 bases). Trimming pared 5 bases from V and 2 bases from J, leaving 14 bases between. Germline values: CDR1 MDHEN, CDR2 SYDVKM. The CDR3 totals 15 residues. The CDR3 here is CASSTREGATDTQYF. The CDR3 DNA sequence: TGTGCCAGCAGTACACGGGAGGGGGCCACAGATACGCAGTATTTT.